This T cell receptor beta chain was sequenced during a study of blood T cell repertoires in COVID-19. Study-wide context: The origin of the acute and convalescent COVID-19 samples was the United States, Italy and Spain. Nucleic acid was either cDNA or gDNA, and it came from T cells, B-cell-depleted T cells, or PBMCs.

Cohorts were determined from participant-reported clinical history. Germline lookup yields CDR1 MGHDK and CDR2 SYGVNS. Trimming took 2 bases from V and 10 from J; bases not matched to a gene: 10. The CDR3 has 14 amino acids. The protocol was immunoSEQ multiplex PCR, while the TCRdb copy is restricted to in-frame clones and leaves out a portion. Of around 200,000 clones listed, 80% were seen once; the top ten hold about 7%. Sequenced input: PBMCs or T cells enriched from blood (not recorded which). This TCR was recovered from a middle-aged woman with acute COVID-19. This chain uses TRBV25-1 with TRBJ1-2, with 7 positions matching TRBD1. CDR3 protein: CASSEGLGTAFYTF. In nucleotides, the CDR3 is TGTGCCAGCAGTGAAGGGCTTGGGACAGCTTTCTACACCTTC.